This T cell receptor (beta chain) came from a study of T-cell reconstitution after alpha-beta-depleted transplantation in children. Using unique molecular identifiers, the investigators prepared the TCRbeta library. TCRdb re-derived calls from the PCR reads in MiXCR, one entry per CDR3 protein. The table shows over 150,000 distinct CDR3 sequences, with around 7% occurring only once. This clonotype has at least ten counts. Between the trimmed V and J ends, which lost 2 bases and 4 bases, there was a span of 10 bases. CDR1 is SGDLS and CDR2 is YYNGEE in the germline V gene. The CDR3 loop spans 14 amino acids.

The chain recombines TRBV9 with TRBJ2-1, with D possibly matching TRBD1 (5 bases). The sequenced sample was PBMCs from the stem cell graft donor, obtained from the stem cell graft. The clonotype originates from a human donor who donated a stem cell graft to a child with Wiskott-Aldrich syndrome. This CDR3 reads CASSVGAVYNEQFF. In nucleotides, the CDR3 is TGTGCCAGCAGCGTTGGGGCGGTATACAATGAGCAGTTCTTC. The full variable domain, completed using reference TRBV9 and TRBJ2-1, is DSGVTQTPKHLITATGQRVTLRCSPRSGDLSVYWYQQSLDQGLQFLIQYYNGEERAKGNILERFSAQQFPDLHSELNLSSLELGDSALYFCASSVGAVYNEQFFGPGTRLTVL.